Listed below are T cell receptor beta chains from one sample, sequenced in a study of shared clonotypes between healthy human individuals. TCRdb's table, derived via immunoSEQ multiplex PCR, lists solely in-frame clones and lacks some. The profile covers roughly 700,000 clones, with around 72% appearing a single time and under 2% taken by the ten largest. Source material: memory CD4+ T cells sorted from blood. The source of these receptors is a young woman in good health. Both conserved end residues are part of each CDR3. The order of the fields is clone size, V gene, D gene, J gene, CDR3 protein, CDR3 DNA. D genes are given only for firm matches. Size is omitted from some rows. Given values are once, few, many or a class for expanded clones.

NA	TRBV5-5	TRBD1	TRBJ1-2	CASTPGGTAINYGYTF	TGTGCCAGCACGCCAGGGGGGACAGCCATTAACTATGGCTACACCTTC
NA	TRBV28	NA	TRBJ2-5	CASSPDRQETQYF	TGTGCCAGCAGCCCTGACAGACAAGAGACCCAGTACTTC
once	TRBV27	TRBD2	TRBJ2-1	CASRLAVYNEQFF	TGTGCCAGCAGACTAGCGGTATACAATGAGCAGTTCTTC
NA	TRBV28	NA	TRBJ2-3	CASSLSPGVITDTQYF	TGTGCCAGCAGTTTATCACCAGGGGTGATCACAGATACGCAGTATTTT
NA	TRBV19	TRBD2	TRBJ2-3	CATRAGGGIDTQYF	TGTGCCACTAGAGCGGGAGGAGGTATAGATACGCAGTATTTT
NA	TRBV19	NA	TRBJ1-5	CASSIIFRGMGNQPQHF	TGTGCCAGTAGTATAATTTTTAGGGGTATGGGCAATCAGCCCCAGCATTTT
NA	TRBV2	NA	TRBJ2-1	CASSGQLSYNEQFF	TGTGCCAGCAGTGGTCAGCTCTCCTACAATGAGCAGTTCTTC
NA	TRBV27	NA	TRBJ2-2	CASSPSGVGELFF	TGTGCCAGCAGTCCCTCGGGGGTTGGGGAGCTGTTTTTT
few	TRBV7-3	NA	TRBJ1-1	CASSLNSAGRSTEAFF	TGTGCCAGCAGCTTAAACTCGGCAGGTCGTTCCACTGAAGCTTTCTTT
NA	TRBV20-1	NA	TRBJ1-2	CSARLHGYTF	TGCAGTGCTAGATTACATGGCTACACCTTC
NA	TRBV27	NA	TRBJ2-3	CASSYGTGDTQYF	TGTGCCAGCAGTTACGGTACGGGAGATACGCAGTATTTT
NA	TRBV28	TRBD1	TRBJ1-3	CASSPNTGGVSGNTIYF	TGTGCCAGCAGTCCTAATACAGGGGGGGTCTCTGGAAACACCATATATTTT
few	TRBV11-2	TRBD2	TRBJ2-3	CASSLWPSGITDTQYF	TGTGCCAGCAGCTTATGGCCTAGCGGGATCACAGATACGCAGTATTTT
once	TRBV28	TRBD2	TRBJ2-1	CASSPAALAGGDEQFF	TGTGCCAGCAGTCCCGCCGCACTAGCGGGGGGGGATGAGCAGTTCTTC
NA	TRBV29-1	NA	TRBJ1-2	CSVGTPVYGYTF	TGCAGCGTTGGAACCCCGGTCTATGGCTACACCTTC
NA	TRBV6-1	TRBD1	TRBJ1-1	CASRAGQGGNTEAFF	TGTGCCAGCAGAGCCGGACAGGGAGGTAACACTGAAGCTTTCTTT
few	TRBV10-1	TRBD2	TRBJ2-3	CASSPLAGASYTDTQYF	TGCGCCAGCAGTCCCCTAGCGGGAGCTTCCTACACAGATACGCAGTATTTT
few	TRBV29-1	NA	TRBJ2-5	CSVGQPQETQYF	TGCAGCGTTGGTCAGCCCCAAGAGACCCAGTACTTC
NA	TRBV7-2	NA	TRBJ2-3	CASSPPPGHPSTDTQYF	TGTGCCAGCAGCCCACCCCCGGGACACCCAAGCACAGATACGCAGTATTTT
many	TRBV7-9	TRBD1	TRBJ1-3	CASSLWTGTGNTIYF	TGTGCCAGCAGCCTATGGACAGGCACTGGAAACACCATATATTTT
NA	TRBV27	NA	TRBJ1-4	CASSLSFATNEKLFF	TGTGCCAGCAGTTTATCTTTTGCAACTAATGAAAAACTGTTTTTT
once	TRBV6-6	NA	TRBJ1-1	CASSSRNTEAFF	TGTGCCAGCAGTTCCCGGAACACTGAAGCTTTCTTT
once	TRBV27	NA	TRBJ2-2	CASSLNRGTGELFF	TGTGCCAGCAGTTTAAATCGAGGGACCGGGGAGCTGTTTTTT
NA	TRBV27	TRBD2	TRBJ2-3	CASSPRLASLTDTQYF	TGTGCCAGCAGTCCGCGACTAGCTAGCCTCACAGATACGCAGTATTTT
NA	TRBV5-1	TRBD2	TRBJ2-2	CASSVGLAVNTGELFF	TGCGCCAGCAGCGTGGGACTAGCGGTTAACACCGGGGAGCTGTTTTTT
NA	TRBV11-2	NA	TRBJ2-3	CASSDPGTDTQYF	TGTGCCAGCAGCGATCCAGGGACAGATACGCAGTATTTT
NA	TRBV11-2	TRBD2	TRBJ2-1	CASSLIAAGGSYNEQFF	TGTGCCAGCAGCTTAATCGCAGCGGGAGGTTCGTACAATGAGCAGTTCTTC
NA	TRBV9	TRBD2	TRBJ2-2	CASSQTKQRELGGELFF	TGTGCCAGCAGCCAGACTAAGCAGCGGGAGTTGGGCGGGGAGCTGTTTTTT
NA	TRBV29-1	NA	TRBJ2-3	CSVEGGLFTDTQYF	TGCAGCGTTGAGGGTGGACTATTCACAGATACGCAGTATTTT
NA	TRBV6-5	TRBD1	TRBJ2-2	CATSGGLTGELFF	TGTGCCACATCAGGGGGTTTAACCGGGGAGCTGTTTTTT
NA	TRBV4-1	NA	TRBJ2-3	CASSLRAASSSTDTQYF	TGCGCCAGCAGCCTGCGGGCAGCCAGCTCTAGCACAGATACGCAGTATTTT
NA	TRBV6-1	NA	TRBJ1-1	CASTEARNTEAFF	TGTGCCAGCACAGAAGCTCGGAACACTGAAGCTTTCTTT
once	TRBV19	NA	TRBJ1-5	CASSYQLNQPQHF	TGTGCCAGTAGTTACCAGCTTAATCAGCCCCAGCATTTT
NA	TRBV5-1	NA	TRBJ2-5	CASSPPGLQETQYF	TGCGCCAGCAGCCCCCCGGGCCTTCAAGAGACCCAGTACTTC
NA	TRBV28	TRBD1	TRBJ1-4	CASSLRTGGTTNEKLFF	TGTGCCAGCAGTTTAAGGACAGGGGGCACAACTAATGAAAAACTGTTTTTT
few	TRBV2	NA	TRBJ2-7	CASSEDADYEQYF	TGTGCCAGCAGTGAGGACGCTGATTACGAGCAGTACTTC
NA	TRBV2	NA	TRBJ1-1	CASSDQGGAEAFF	TGTGCCAGCAGTGACCAGGGTGGGGCTGAAGCTTTCTTT
NA	TRBV28	TRBD1	TRBJ2-7	CASSTTGTGLYEQYF	TGTGCCAGCAGTACGACCGGGACAGGGCTCTACGAGCAGTACTTC
many	TRBV9	NA	TRBJ2-7	CASSVFRAGSSYEQYF	TGTGCCAGCAGCGTATTTAGGGCGGGCAGCTCCTACGAGCAGTACTTC
NA	TRBV7-9	NA	TRBJ1-1	CASRPMGGGMNTEAFF	TGTGCCAGCAGGCCTATGGGGGGAGGAATGAACACTGAAGCTTTCTTT
NA	TRBV6-5	NA	TRBJ2-7	CASFGASYEQYF	TGTGCCAGCTTCGGGGCTTCCTACGAGCAGTACTTC
NA	TRBV7-9	TRBD1	TRBJ2-6	CASSLPGTGNSGANVLTF	TGTGCCAGCAGCCTCCCCGGGACAGGCAACTCTGGGGCCAACGTCCTGACTTTC
NA	TRBV10-3	NA	TRBJ1-2	CAIRGSDGYTF	TGTGCCATCAGGGGGTCCGATGGCTACACCTTC
NA	TRBV5-1	NA	TRBJ1-1	CASNSNPGREAFF	TGCGCCAGCAACTCGAACCCGGGAAGGGAAGCTTTCTTT
NA	TRBV11-2	NA	TRBJ2-3	CASRLFLADTDTQYF	TGTGCCAGCAGATTGTTCTTGGCGGACACAGATACGCAGTATTTT
NA	TRBV6-6	TRBD2	TRBJ2-3	CASSFPGLESTDTQYF	TGTGCCAGCAGTTTCCCGGGACTAGAGAGCACAGATACGCAGTATTTT
NA	TRBV5-1	TRBD2	TRBJ2-3	CASSSASGSRDTQYF	TGCGCCAGCAGCTCGGCTAGCGGGAGTAGGGATACGCAGTATTTT
NA	TRBV7-6	NA	TRBJ2-5	CASSLEYGGPRETQYF	TGTGCCAGCAGCTTAGAGTACGGGGGCCCGCGGGAGACCCAGTACTTC
NA	TRBV6-5	NA	TRBJ2-7	CASSPRGTYEQYF	TGTGCCAGCAGTCCCCGCGGTACCTACGAGCAGTACTTC
NA	TRBV6-1	TRBD1	TRBJ1-1	CASRVQGGSTEAFF	TGTGCCAGCCGCGTACAGGGGGGAAGCACTGAAGCTTTCTTT
NA	TRBV4-1	NA	TRBJ1-5	CASSPSTGSTQPQHF	TGCGCCAGCAGCCCCAGTACAGGGAGTACTCAGCCCCAGCATTTT
NA	TRBV19	TRBD1	TRBJ2-1	CASSARTGMNEQFF	TGTGCCAGTAGTGCGAGGACAGGGATGAATGAGCAGTTCTTC
NA	TRBV19	NA	TRBJ1-4	CASSIGLRGEKLFF	TGTGCCAGTAGTATCGGTCTTAGGGGCGAAAAACTGTTTTTT
NA	TRBV29-1	NA	TRBJ2-3	CSVFETSDTQYF	TGCAGCGTTTTTGAGACGTCAGATACGCAGTATTTT
NA	TRBV27	NA	TRBJ2-2	CASSFRVKLNTGELFF	TGTGCCAGCAGTTTCAGGGTCAAGCTGAACACCGGGGAGCTGTTTTTT